Listed below are T cell receptor beta chains from one sample, sequenced in a study of Graves' ophthalmopathy and Graves' hyperthyroidism. MiXCR, applied by TCRdb to the multiplex PCR reads, yields one record per CDR3 protein. Counted here are about 370,000 distinct CDR3 sequences, about 18% occurring once; the ten biggest clones make up 2.4%. The source material was peripheral blood. The receptors come from an adult woman with stable Graves' hyperthyroidism. The CDR3 runs from the conserved cysteine through the conserved F or W. Each record gives: V gene, J gene, CDR3 protein.

v_call: TRBV27; j_call: TRBJ2-2; cdr3_aa: CASMGFTGELFF
v_call: TRBV12-3/TRBV12-4; j_call: TRBJ2-7; cdr3_aa: CASSLLPYYEQYF
v_call: TRBV27; j_call: TRBJ1-2; cdr3_aa: CASSWVQGYGYTF
v_call: TRBV18; j_call: TRBJ1-6; cdr3_aa: CASSPASSYNSPLHF
v_call: TRBV6-1; j_call: TRBJ2-7; cdr3_aa: CASGRSGRTTYEQYF
v_call: TRBV5-7; j_call: TRBJ2-7; cdr3_aa: CASSQAKRQRGFYEQYF
v_call: TRBV14; j_call: TRBJ1-5; cdr3_aa: CAIGAQDRAPPWNQPQHF
v_call: TRBV11-3; j_call: TRBJ2-2; cdr3_aa: CASSLRGYNGELFF
v_call: TRBV7-9; j_call: TRBJ1-5; cdr3_aa: CASSPLLHSNQPQHF
v_call: TRBV20-1; j_call: TRBJ2-3; cdr3_aa: CSVPGREITDTHYF
v_call: TRBV27; j_call: TRBJ1-5; cdr3_aa: CASKGRGNQPQHF
v_call: TRBV28; j_call: TRBJ2-7; cdr3_aa: CASSPERGGSISYEQYF
v_call: TRBV5-4; j_call: TRBJ2-5; cdr3_aa: CASSSGGASGIETQYF
v_call: TRBV4-1; j_call: TRBJ2-5; cdr3_aa: CASSQDSGQETQYF
v_call: TRBV10-3; j_call: TRBJ2-1; cdr3_aa: CAISEGGSLDEQFF
v_call: TRBV4-2; j_call: TRBJ2-7; cdr3_aa: CASSQDPGLTYEQYF
v_call: TRBV19; j_call: TRBJ1-5; cdr3_aa: CASSIVRGTRSNQPQHF
v_call: TRBV5-1; j_call: TRBJ2-7; cdr3_aa: CASSLGPPDRGLIYEQYF
v_call: TRBV28; j_call: TRBJ2-7; cdr3_aa: CAGNGGPSYEQYF
v_call: TRBV10-3; j_call: TRBJ2-5; cdr3_aa: CAISERLAGMEQYF
v_call: TRBV5-1; j_call: TRBJ2-7; cdr3_aa: CASSLVDVVGSYEQYF
v_call: TRBV20-1; j_call: TRBJ2-5; cdr3_aa: CSARALGETQYF
v_call: TRBV28; j_call: TRBJ2-7; cdr3_aa: CASSPGLAGVSYEQYF
v_call: TRBV7-2; j_call: TRBJ1-1; cdr3_aa: CASSLARVWTEAFF
v_call: TRBV29-1; j_call: TRBJ1-1; cdr3_aa: CSTDGSRNTEAFF
v_call: TRBV7-3; j_call: TRBJ2-5; cdr3_aa: CASSLIGGDQETQYF
v_call: TRBV6-1; j_call: TRBJ1-1; cdr3_aa: CASSGETGGMNTEAFF
v_call: TRBV6-2/TRBV6-3; j_call: TRBJ2-7; cdr3_aa: CASSYDFLNYEQYF
v_call: TRBV12-3/TRBV12-4; j_call: TRBJ2-3; cdr3_aa: CASSHGMHTQYF
v_call: TRBV28; j_call: TRBJ2-7; cdr3_aa: CASSSETVSYEQYF
v_call: TRBV6-1; j_call: TRBJ1-5; cdr3_aa: CASRGGQYSNQPQHF
v_call: TRBV6-1; j_call: TRBJ1-1; cdr3_aa: CATERQGQAFF
v_call: TRBV29-1; j_call: TRBJ2-5; cdr3_aa: CSVVGGIFGETQYF
v_call: TRBV2; j_call: TRBJ2-3; cdr3_aa: CASSDLTSTDTQYF
v_call: TRBV7-9; j_call: TRBJ1-1; cdr3_aa: CASSLGPASTEAFF
v_call: TRBV20-1; j_call: TRBJ2-5; cdr3_aa: CSGGTSQETQYF
v_call: TRBV28; j_call: TRBJ2-7; cdr3_aa: CASIEAGSRVSYEQYF
v_call: TRBV6-1; j_call: TRBJ2-2; cdr3_aa: CASSESLAVDTGELFF
v_call: TRBV20-1; j_call: TRBJ2-4; cdr3_aa: CSAGGDRGNIQYF
v_call: TRBV27; j_call: TRBJ2-5; cdr3_aa: CASSTRLHQAAQYF
v_call: TRBV6-1; j_call: TRBJ1-2; cdr3_aa: CASSDAIYGYTF
v_call: TRBV6-2/TRBV6-3; j_call: TRBJ2-5; cdr3_aa: CASSYRAGETQYF
v_call: TRBV20-1; j_call: TRBJ1-5; cdr3_aa: CSATSGLVAGPLNQPQHF
v_call: TRBV12-5; j_call: TRBJ2-7; cdr3_aa: CASGLLYEQYF
v_call: TRBV28; j_call: TRBJ1-3; cdr3_aa: CASSHIWRVDGFSGNTIYF
v_call: TRBV29-1; j_call: TRBJ2-7; cdr3_aa: CSVEDHSSQQYF
v_call: TRBV20-1; j_call: TRBJ2-5; cdr3_aa: CSAREPGRQETQYF
v_call: TRBV12-3/TRBV12-4; j_call: TRBJ2-2; cdr3_aa: CASKRAGGNTGELFF
v_call: TRBV2; j_call: TRBJ2-7; cdr3_aa: CASSKRRTSGMMNGGQYF
v_call: TRBV3-1; j_call: TRBJ1-6; cdr3_aa: CASSPYGGKNSPLHF